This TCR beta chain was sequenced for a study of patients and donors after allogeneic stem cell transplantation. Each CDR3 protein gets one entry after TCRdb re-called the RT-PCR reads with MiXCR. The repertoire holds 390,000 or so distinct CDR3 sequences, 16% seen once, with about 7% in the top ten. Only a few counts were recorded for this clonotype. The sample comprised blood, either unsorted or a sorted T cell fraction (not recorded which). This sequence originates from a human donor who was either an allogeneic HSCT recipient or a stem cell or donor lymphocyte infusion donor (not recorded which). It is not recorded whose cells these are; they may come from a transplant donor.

The CDR3 sequence is CSARSQSVAFF. The CDR3 coding sequence is TGCAGTGCTAGGTCCCAGTCAGTAGCTTTCTTT. This rearrangement joins TRBV20-1 to TRBJ1-1; D is unclear. Per the germline V gene, CDR1 is DFQATT and CDR2 is SNEGSKA (reference sequence). The CDR3 sequence is 11 residues long. V shed 3 bases and J shed 10 bases, with 12 bases lying between them.